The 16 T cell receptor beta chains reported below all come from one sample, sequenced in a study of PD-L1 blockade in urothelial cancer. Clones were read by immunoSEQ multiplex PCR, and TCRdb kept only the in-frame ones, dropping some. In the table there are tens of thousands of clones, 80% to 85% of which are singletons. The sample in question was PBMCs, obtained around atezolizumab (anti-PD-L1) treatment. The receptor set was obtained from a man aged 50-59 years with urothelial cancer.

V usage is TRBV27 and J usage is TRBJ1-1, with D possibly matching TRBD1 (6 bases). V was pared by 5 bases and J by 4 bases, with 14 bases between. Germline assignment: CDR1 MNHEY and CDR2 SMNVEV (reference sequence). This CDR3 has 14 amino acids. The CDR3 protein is CASSHRAAGTEAFF. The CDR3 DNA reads TGTGCCAGCAGTCACAGGGCCGCGGGCACTGAAGCTTTCTTT.

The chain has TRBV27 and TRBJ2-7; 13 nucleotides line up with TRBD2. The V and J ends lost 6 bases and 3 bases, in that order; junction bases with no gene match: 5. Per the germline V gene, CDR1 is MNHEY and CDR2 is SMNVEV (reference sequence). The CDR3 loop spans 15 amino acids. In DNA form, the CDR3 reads TGTGCCAGCAGGCCAGGGACTAGCGGGAACTACGAGCAGTACTTC. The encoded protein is CASRPGTSGNYEQYF.

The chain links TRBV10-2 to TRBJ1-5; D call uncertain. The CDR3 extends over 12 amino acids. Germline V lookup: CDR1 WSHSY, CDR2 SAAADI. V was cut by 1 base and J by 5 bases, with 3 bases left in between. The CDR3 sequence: CASSEFDQPQHF. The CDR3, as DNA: TGCGCCAGCAGTGAGTTCGATCAGCCCCAGCATTTT.

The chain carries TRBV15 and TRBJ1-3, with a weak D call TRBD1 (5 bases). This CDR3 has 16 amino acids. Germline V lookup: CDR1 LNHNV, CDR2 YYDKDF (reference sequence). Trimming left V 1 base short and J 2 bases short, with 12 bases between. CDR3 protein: CATSRAPWGAGNTIYF. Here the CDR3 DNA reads TGTGCCACCAGCAGAGCGCCCTGGGGGGCTGGAAACACCATATATTTT.

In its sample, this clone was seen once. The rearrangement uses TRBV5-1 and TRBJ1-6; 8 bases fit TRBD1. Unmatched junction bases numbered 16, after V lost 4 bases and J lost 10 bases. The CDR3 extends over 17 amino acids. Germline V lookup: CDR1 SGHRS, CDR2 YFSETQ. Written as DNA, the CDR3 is TGCGCCAGCAGCCCCATTACGACCCGGGACAGGTACTCACCCCTCCACTTT. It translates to CASSPITTRDRYSPLHF.

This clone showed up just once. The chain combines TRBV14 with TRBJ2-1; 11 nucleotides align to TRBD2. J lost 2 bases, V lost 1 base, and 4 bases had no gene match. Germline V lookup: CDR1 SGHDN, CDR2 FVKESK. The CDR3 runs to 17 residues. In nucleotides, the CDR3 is TGTGCCAGCAGCCAAGCCGGGACTAGCGGACCCTACAATGAGCAGTTCTTC. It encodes CASSQAGTSGPYNEQFF.

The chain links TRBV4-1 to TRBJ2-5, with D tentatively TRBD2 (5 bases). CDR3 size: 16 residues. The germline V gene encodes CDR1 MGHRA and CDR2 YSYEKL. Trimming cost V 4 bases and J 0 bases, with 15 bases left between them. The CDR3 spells CASSPSPPGNQETQYF. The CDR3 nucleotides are TGCGCCAGCAGCCCCAGCCCCCCGGGGAACCAAGAGACCCAGTACTTC.

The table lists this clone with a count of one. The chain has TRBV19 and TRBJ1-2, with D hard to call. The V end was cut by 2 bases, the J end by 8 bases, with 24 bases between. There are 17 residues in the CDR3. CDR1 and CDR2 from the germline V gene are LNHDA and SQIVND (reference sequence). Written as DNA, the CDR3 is TGTGCCAGTAGTATATACCCTCAAACCGGGAGAAGATCCGGCTACACCTTC. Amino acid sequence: CASSIYPQTGRRSGYTF.

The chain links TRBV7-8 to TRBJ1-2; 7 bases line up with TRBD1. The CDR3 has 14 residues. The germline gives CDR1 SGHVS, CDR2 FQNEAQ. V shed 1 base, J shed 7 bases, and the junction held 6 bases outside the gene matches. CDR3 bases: TGTGCCAGCAGCTTAGGGGGACAGACGCCTGGCTACACCTTC. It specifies CASSLGGQTPGYTF.

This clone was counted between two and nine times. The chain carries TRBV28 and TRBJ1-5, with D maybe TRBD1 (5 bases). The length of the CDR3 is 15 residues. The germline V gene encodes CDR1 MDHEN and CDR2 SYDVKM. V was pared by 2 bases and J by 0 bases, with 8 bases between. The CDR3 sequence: CASSLAGNSNQPQHF. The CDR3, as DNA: TGTGCCAGCAGTTTAGCAGGGAATAGCAATCAGCCCCAGCATTTT.

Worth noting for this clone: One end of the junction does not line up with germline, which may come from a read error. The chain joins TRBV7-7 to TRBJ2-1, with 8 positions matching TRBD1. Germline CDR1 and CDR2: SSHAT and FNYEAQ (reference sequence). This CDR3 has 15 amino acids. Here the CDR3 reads CASSLDGQGGNEQFF. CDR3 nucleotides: TGTGCTAGCAGCCTAGATGGACAGGGTGGCAATGAGCAGTTCTTC.

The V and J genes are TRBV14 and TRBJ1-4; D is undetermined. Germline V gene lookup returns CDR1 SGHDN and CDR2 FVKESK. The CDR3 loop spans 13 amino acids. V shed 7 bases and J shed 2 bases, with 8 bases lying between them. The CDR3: CASKRTTNEKLFF. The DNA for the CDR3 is TGTGCCAGCAAACGTACTACTAATGAAAAACTGTTTTTT. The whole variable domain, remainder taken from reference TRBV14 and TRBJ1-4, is EAGVTQFPSHSVIEKGQTVTLRCDPISGHDNLYWYRRVMGKEIKFLLHFVKESKQDESGMPNNRFLAERTGGTYSTLKVQPAELEDSGVYFCASKRTTNEKLFFGSGTQLSVL.

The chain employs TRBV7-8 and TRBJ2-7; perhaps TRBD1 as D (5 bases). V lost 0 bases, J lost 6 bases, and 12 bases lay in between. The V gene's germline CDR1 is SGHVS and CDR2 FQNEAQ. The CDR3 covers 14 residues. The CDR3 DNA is TGTGCCAGCAGCTTAGCTCCAGGGTTTCTCGAGCAGTACTTC. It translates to CASSLAPGFLEQYF.

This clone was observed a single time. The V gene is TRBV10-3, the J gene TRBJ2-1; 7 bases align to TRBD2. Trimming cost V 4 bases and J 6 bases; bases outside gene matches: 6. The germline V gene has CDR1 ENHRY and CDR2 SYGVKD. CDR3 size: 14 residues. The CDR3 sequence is CAISGGGWTNEQFF. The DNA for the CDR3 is TGTGCCATCAGTGGGGGAGGGTGGACCAATGAGCAGTTCTTC.

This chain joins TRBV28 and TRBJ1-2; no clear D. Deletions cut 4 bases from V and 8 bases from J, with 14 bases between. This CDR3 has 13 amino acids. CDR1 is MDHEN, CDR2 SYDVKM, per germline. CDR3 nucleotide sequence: TGTGCCAGCAGTTCAAGGGAGTGGTGGGGCTACACCTTC. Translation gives CASSSREWWGYTF.

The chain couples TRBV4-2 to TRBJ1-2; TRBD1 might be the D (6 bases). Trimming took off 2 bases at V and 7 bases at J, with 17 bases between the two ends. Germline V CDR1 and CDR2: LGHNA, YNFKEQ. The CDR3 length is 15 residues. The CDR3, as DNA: TGTGCCAGCAGCCAACCTAGGCTAACGACAGGTGGCTACACCTTC. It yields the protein CASSQPRLTTGGYTF.